These 26 T cell receptor beta chains were all obtained from the same sample, sequenced in a study of CD8 T cells in ankylosing spondylitis. TCRdb passed the 5' RACE reads through MiXCR, listing each CDR3 protein once. The table includes 350,000 to 400,000 distinct CDR3 sequences, around 20% detected once. Sequenced input: blood, either unsorted or a sorted T cell fraction (not recorded which). These TCRs come from a male donor with ankylosing spondylitis or in good health (not recorded which).

The V gene is TRBV7-8, the J gene TRBJ2-7; no reliable D call. There are 13 residues in the CDR3. V lost 5 bases, J lost 2 bases, and 10 bases lay in between. Germline values: CDR1 SGHVS, CDR2 FQNEAQ. CDR3: CASSPLVTYEQYF. CDR3 DNA sequence: TGTGCCAGCAGCCCCCTAGTAACCTACGAGCAGTACTTC.

The chain joins TRBV28 to TRBJ2-5; the match to TRBD1 covers 9 bases. CDR1 is MDHEN, CDR2 SYDVKM, per germline. V gave up 6 bases and J gave up 5 bases; unmatched junction bases: 25. The CDR3 has 20 residues. The DNA of the CDR3 is TGTGCCAGCAGAAATCTGAAAGTGCCGGGACAGGGTGGGGCGCGGGAGACCCAGTACTTC. This codes for CASRNLKVPGQGGARETQYF.

The chain combines TRBV9 with TRBJ2-1; TRBD2 might be the D (6 bases). This CDR3 has 15 residues. Trimming stripped 1 base from V and 1 base from J, with 9 bases between. Germline CDR1 SGDLS, CDR2 YYNGEE. The CDR3 DNA is TGTGCCAGCAGCGTATGGGCGGGGTCCTACAATGAGCAGTTCTTC. This gives the protein CASSVWAGSYNEQFF.

The table lists this clonotype with a few counts. This chain links TRBV4-1 with TRBJ1-2; 7 bases are shared with TRBD1. The CDR3 extends over 16 amino acids. With 0 bases clipped from V and 0 bases from J, the junction kept 4 bases outside the gene matches. Looked up from germline, CDR1 is MGHRA and CDR2 is YSYEKL. The CDR3 loop is CASSQERGRTNYGYTF. In nucleotides, the CDR3 is TGCGCCAGCAGCCAAGAAAGGGGGCGAACTAACTATGGCTACACCTTC.

In this sample, this clonotype turned up many times. The chain carries TRBV7-9 and TRBJ1-4; D is unresolved. The CDR3 runs 12 residues. The V gene lost 5 bases and the J gene lost 7 bases, with 8 bases spanning the gap. In germline, CDR1 is SEHNR, CDR2 FQNEAQ (reference sequence). The CDR3 loop reads CASSLGGEKLFF. The CDR3 coding sequence is TGTGCCAGCAGCCTCGGTGGTGAAAAACTGTTTTTT.

This rearrangement joins TRBV7-9 to TRBJ2-7; a possible D gene is TRBD2 (6 bases). Between the trimmed V and J ends, which lost 5 bases and 5 bases, there was a span of 16 bases. This CDR3 is built from 14 residues. Germline V gene lookup returns CDR1 SEHNR and CDR2 FQNEAQ (reference sequence). The CDR3 coding sequence is TGTGCCAGCAGCCCGCCGTGGGGGGACCACGAGCAGTACTTC. Its protein product is CASSPPWGDHEQYF.

A remark on this clonotype: One junction end disagrees with the germline gene, perhaps due to a read error. The chain links TRBV5-6 to TRBJ2-5; possibly TRBD2 for D (5 bases). The CDR3 covers 14 residues. Germline lookup yields CDR1 SGHDT and CDR2 YYEEEE. Written as DNA, the CDR3 is TGTGCCAGCAGCTTGTTCAGAGGGCAAGGGACCCAGTACTTC. This codes for CASSLFRGQGTQYF.

This clonotype has just a few counts. This chain uses TRBV4-1 with TRBJ2-7, with D uncertain. The CDR3 contains 16 residues. V lost 0 bases and J 4 bases, leaving 16 bases between the germline ends. Germline loops: CDR1 MGHRA, CDR2 YSYEKL. The CDR3 nucleotides are TGCGCCAGCAGCCAAGAAAGCACCCGGGCATCTTACGAGCAGTACTTC. Translation gives CASSQESTRASYEQYF.

V and J are TRBV7-9 and TRBJ2-7; D possibly corresponds to TRBD1 (5 bases). Germline V gene sequence: CDR1 SEHNR, CDR2 FQNEAQ (reference sequence). The V and J ends lost 3 bases and 3 bases respectively, with 15 bases between them. This CDR3 contains 15 residues. The CDR3 DNA sequence: TGTGCCAGCAGCTTGCTGGTAGGGGAACGCTACGAGCAGTACTTC. Protein product: CASSLLVGERYEQYF.

V gene TRBV5-1 combines with J gene TRBJ2-7; tentatively, D is TRBD1 (5 bases). With 4 bases removed from V and 2 bases from J, the gap between germline ends came to 19 bases. The length of the CDR3 is 16 residues. Per the germline V gene, CDR1 is SGHRS and CDR2 is YFSETQ. CDR3 loop: CASSGPTEYLTYEQYF. The CDR3, as DNA: TGCGCCAGCAGCGGGCCGACAGAATATCTTACCTACGAGCAGTACTTC.

The gene calls are TRBV12-3 or TRBV12-4 and TRBJ2-3; unclear D gene. V lost 3 bases, J lost 5 bases, and 9 bases lay in between. The CDR3 totals 13 residues. The CDR3 is CASSLGFGDTQYF. In nucleotides, the CDR3 is TGTGCCAGCAGTTTGGGGTTTGGAGATACGCAGTATTTT.

The CDR3 nucleotides read TGTGCCAGCAGTCCCCGGGAGTTGTCCCACAATGAGCAGTTCTTC. Amino acid sequence: CASSPRELSHNEQFF. The rearrangement links TRBV28 to TRBJ2-1, with D maybe TRBD2 (6 bases). Trimming stripped 5 bases from V and 5 bases from J, with 16 bases between. Germline V gene data show CDR1 as MDHEN and CDR2 as SYDVKM. This CDR3 has 15 amino acids.

This chain links TRBV15 with TRBJ2-5; D is uncertain. This CDR3 comprises 13 residues. Trimming pared 3 bases from V and 1 base from J, leaving 6 bases between. CDR1 is LNHNV, CDR2 YYDKDF, per germline (reference sequence). CDR3: CATSSDGQETQYF. As DNA, the CDR3 is TGTGCCACCAGCAGCGACGGCCAAGAGACCCAGTACTTC.

The chain combines TRBV11-1 with TRBJ2-1; a possible D gene is TRBD2 (5 bases). CDR3 length equals 11 residues. Deletions cut 6 bases from V and 9 bases from J, with 9 bases between. Germline V gene lookup returns CDR1 SGHAT and CDR2 FQDESV (reference sequence). The CDR3 spells CASRIGSEQFF. CDR3 DNA: TGTGCCAGCAGGATTGGGAGTGAGCAGTTCTTC. Drawing the rest from reference TRBV11-1 and TRBJ2-1, the complete variable domain is EAEVAQSPRYKITEKSQAVAFWCDPISGHATLYWYRQILGQGPELLVQFQDESVVDDSQLPKDRFSAERLKGVDSTLKIQPAELGDSAMYLCASRIGSEQFFGPGTRLTVL.

V and J are TRBV29-1 and TRBJ1-1; unclear D gene. Looked up from germline, CDR1 is SQVTM and CDR2 is ANQGSEA. Trimming removed 0 bases at V and 5 bases at J, with 7 bases between. There are 12 residues in the CDR3. The CDR3 is CSVEDPGTEAFF. The CDR3 DNA is TGCAGCGTTGAAGATCCGGGGACTGAAGCTTTCTTT.

This clonotype has only a few counts. V and J are TRBV7-9 and TRBJ2-7, with TRBD1 identical over 7 bases. J gave up 3 bases and V 5 bases, and 4 bases lay outside the gene matches. Looked up from germline, CDR1 is SEHNR and CDR2 is FQNEAQ (reference sequence). This CDR3 is 13 amino acids long. CDR3 DNA sequence: TGTGCCAGCAGCCGCACAGGGGACTACGAGCAGTACTTC. It codes for CASSRTGDYEQYF.

This clonotype was recorded a few times. The chain combines TRBV7-8 with TRBJ1-4; 8 nucleotides agree with TRBD1. This CDR3 has 15 residues. Trimming cost V 5 bases and J 6 bases; bases outside gene matches: 8. In germline, CDR1 is SGHVS, CDR2 FQNEAQ. The CDR3, as DNA: TGTGCCAGCAGCGCCACAGGGGGTCGGGATGAAAAACTGTTTTTT. Protein product: CASSATGGRDEKLFF.

The chain joins TRBV29-1 to TRBJ2-7, with TRBD1 matching 9 bases. This CDR3 spans 15 amino acids. CDR1 and CDR2 (germline): SQVTM, ANQGSEA. V dropped 0 bases and J dropped 2; count of bases not matched to a gene: 5. This chain's CDR3 is CSVEDAGQGAYEQYF. In DNA form, the CDR3 reads TGCAGCGTTGAAGATGCGGGACAGGGAGCCTACGAGCAGTACTTC.

The CDR3 is CASSARSETNSYEQYF. CDR3 sequence (DNA): TGTGCCAGCAGTGCACGATCCGAGACAAACTCCTACGAGCAGTACTTC. The chain has TRBV6-4 and TRBJ2-7; no clear D gene. The CDR3 has 16 amino acids. V was shortened by 4 bases and J by 0 bases, with 16 bases between the two germline ends. Per the germline V gene, CDR1 is MRHNA and CDR2 is SNTAGT.

The chain combines TRBV11-2 with TRBJ2-1, with D maybe TRBD1 (6 bases). Per the germline V gene, CDR1 is SGHAT and CDR2 is FQNNGV. The V gene lost 3 bases and the J gene lost 3 bases, with 18 bases spanning the gap. The CDR3 is 17 amino acids. The DNA for the CDR3 is TGTGCCAGCAGCTTTGGTCCCGGGACACTAGGCTACAATGAGCAGTTCTTC. Protein: CASSFGPGTLGYNEQFF.

The genes are TRBV4-1 and TRBJ2-3, with unresolved D. With 0 bases removed from V and 6 bases from J, the gap between germline ends came to 19 bases. The CDR3 consists of 17 residues. Germline values: CDR1 MGHRA, CDR2 YSYEKL. The CDR3 DNA reads TGCGCCAGCAGCCAAGATTGGTTCCTGGAAGAAGGGGATACGCAGTATTTT. Protein product: CASSQDWFLEEGDTQYF.

In its sample, this clonotype was seen many times. The V and J genes are TRBV13 and TRBJ2-7; 7 bases are a match to TRBD1. The CDR3 loop spans 15 amino acids. The trim removed 1 base at V and 2 bases at J, leaving 5 bases unmatched. Per the germline V gene, CDR1 is PRHDT and CDR2 is FYEKMQ (reference sequence). The CDR3 nucleotides are TGTGCCAGCAGCTTAGAGGGGGCCGACACCTACGAGCAGTACTTC. Translation: CASSLEGADTYEQYF.

The rearrangement links TRBV6-5 to TRBJ2-7, with a weak D call TRBD1 (6 bases). Per the germline V gene, CDR1 is MNHEY and CDR2 is SVGAGI. This CDR3 is 14 amino acids long. V was trimmed by 2 bases and J by 2 bases, leaving 10 bases between them. CDR3 protein: CASSYGRDTYEQYF. The CDR3 bases are TGTGCCAGCAGTTACGGTAGGGACACCTACGAGCAGTACTTC.

CDR3: CASRPDGISYEQYF. CDR3 bases: TGTGCCAGCAGACCAGACGGGATTTCGTACGAGCAGTACTTC. This rearrangement joins TRBV3-1 to TRBJ2-7; maybe TRBD2 (5 bases). The CDR3 totals 14 residues. V shed 6 bases and J shed 4 bases, with 16 bases lying between them. The germline V gene encodes CDR1 LGHDT and CDR2 YNNKEL (reference sequence).

V gene TRBV30 combines with J gene TRBJ1-1, with 11 positions matching TRBD1. Germline-derived CDR1 and CDR2 are GTSNPN and SVGIG (reference sequence). The CDR3 sequence is 15 residues long. Trimming at V came to 5 bases and at J to 2 bases, leaving 7 bases not matched to a gene. The DNA of the CDR3 is TGTGCCTGGTGCTCCGGGACAGGGGGTAACACTGAAGCTTTCTTT. Its translation is CAWCSGTGGNTEAFF.

This clonotype was counted between two and nine times. This chain joins TRBV4-1 and TRBJ2-1; 9 bases fit TRBD2. CDR3 length equals 16 residues. Germline lookup yields CDR1 MGHRA and CDR2 YSYEKL. The junction had 15 bases not matched to a gene; V was cut back by 5 bases and J by 10 bases. The CDR3 DNA follows: TGCGCCAGCAGCTCCCAGAGCGGCGGGGGGGCTTGGGAGCAGTTCTTC. It is translated as CASSSQSGGGAWEQFF.